This TCR beta chain was found in a study of blood T cell repertoires in COVID-19 (TCRdb year 2020). About the full investigation: Collaborator samples came from the United States, Italy and Spain and covered acute and convalescent phases of COVID-19. The repertoires were released in a freely available public database meant as a resource for research on the immune response to SARS-CoV-2. The material from the prospective study consisted of cDNA or gDNA derived from T cells, B-cell-depleted T cells, or PBMCs. Where available, HLA class I and class II types were obtained from metadata supplied by the sample provider rather than from assay-based typing. Nearly every sample came with metadata listing a de-identified subject ID, COVID-19 status, age in years and sex. The samples were drawn from the first 160 participants of the ongoing ImmuneRACE study and from under 1,500 subjects provided by 6 global collaborators. Subjects who had been exposed to COVID-19, were actively infected with it, or had recovered from it provided the deeply sampled blood TCRbeta repertoires that made up the dataset.

Participants in the prospective study were enrolled through a virtual design, were aged about 18 to 90 years, and lived in roughly 24 United States geographic areas. In the prospective study, cohorts were assigned on the basis of participant-reported clinical history obtained from a screening survey and a study questionnaire. For ImmuneRACE Cohort 3, a participant was defined as recovered based on two consecutive negative NP/OP PCR tests, clearance by a healthcare professional, or resolution of symptoms. In the prospective study, mobile phlebotomists collected whole blood, serum and a nasopharyngeal or oropharyngeal swab from each participant. Prospective study participants could optionally give additional blood draws and questionnaires over an approximately two-month period. Blood samples from the prospective study were shipped frozen or at room temperature prior to DNA extraction. Worth noting for this clone: What antigen it recognizes has not been identified. There are no base qualities to consult, and no much larger clone falls within one base.

The immunoSEQ Assay, a bias-controlled multiplex PCR, was used to amplify TCRbeta CDR3 regions from genomic DNA. On the study's bioinformatics: The number of nucleated cells in each sample was estimated from the amplification of reference gene primers within the assay. To quantify the absolute abundance of each unique TCRbeta CDR3 rearrangement, sequence reads were collapsed and filtered. For each sample, productive Simpson clonality was calculated by taking the square root of Simpson's diversity index across productive rearrangements. TCRdb took over this immuneACCESS table, retaining in-frame rearrangements with V and J assigned. Such tables are incomplete; in checked studies, under half of the missing clones stem from an unresolved V gene, and the remainder is unexplained. The V and J calls and clone size were taken over from that table, and D and trimming were inferred from the DNA. The sample yields roughly 140,000 clones; 80% to 90% were counted once. Jointly, the top ten make up around 10% of the sample.

What the research found in general, with its limitations: The quantity of clinical and demographic metadata differed by source and by participant and was supplied without curation.

V is cut by 4 bases and J by 7 bases, and the space between the germline ends is 11 bases. The CDR3 contains 11 residues, cysteine and phenylalanine counted. Of all the DNA, just the CDR3 is kept, 33 bases in frame from base 1. Based on the germline V gene, the CDR1 and CDR2 sequences are SQVTM and ANQGSEA. Rearrangement joined TRBV29-1 to TRBJ2-7; the D gene remains uncertain. The source of this sequence is a man aged 55 to 70 who had recovered from COVID-19. Sequencing was performed on PBMCs or T cells enriched from blood (not recorded which). The CDR3 has the sequence CSVGIAGEQYF. The DNA sequence is given as TGCAGCGTTGGTATCGCCGGGGAGCAGTACTTC.